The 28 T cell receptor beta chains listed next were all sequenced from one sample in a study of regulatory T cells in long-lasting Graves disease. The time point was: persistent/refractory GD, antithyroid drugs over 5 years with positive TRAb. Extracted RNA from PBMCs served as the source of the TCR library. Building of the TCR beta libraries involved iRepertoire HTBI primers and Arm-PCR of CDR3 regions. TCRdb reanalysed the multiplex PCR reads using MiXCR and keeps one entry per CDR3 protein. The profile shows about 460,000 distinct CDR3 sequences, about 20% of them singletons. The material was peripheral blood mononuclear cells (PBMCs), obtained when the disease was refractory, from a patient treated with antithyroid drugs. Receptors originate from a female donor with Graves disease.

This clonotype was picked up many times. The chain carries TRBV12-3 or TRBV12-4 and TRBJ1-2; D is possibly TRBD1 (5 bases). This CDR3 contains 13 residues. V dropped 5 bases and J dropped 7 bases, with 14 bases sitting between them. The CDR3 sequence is CASSMQGHLGYTF. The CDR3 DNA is TGTGCCAGCAGTATGCAGGGCCACCTTGGCTACACCTTC.

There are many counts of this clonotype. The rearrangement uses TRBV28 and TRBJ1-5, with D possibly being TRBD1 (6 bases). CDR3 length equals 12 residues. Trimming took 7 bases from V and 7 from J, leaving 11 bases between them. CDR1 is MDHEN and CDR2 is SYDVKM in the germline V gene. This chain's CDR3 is CASTWTDQPQHF. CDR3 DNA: TGTGCCAGCACTTGGACAGACCAGCCCCAGCATTTT.

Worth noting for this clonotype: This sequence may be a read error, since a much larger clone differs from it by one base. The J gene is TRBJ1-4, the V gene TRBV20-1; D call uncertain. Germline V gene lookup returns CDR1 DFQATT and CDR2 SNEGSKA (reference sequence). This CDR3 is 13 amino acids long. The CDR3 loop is CNARAAGAEKLFF. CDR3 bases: TGCAATGCTAGAGCTGCAGGTGCTGAAAAACTGTTTTTT.

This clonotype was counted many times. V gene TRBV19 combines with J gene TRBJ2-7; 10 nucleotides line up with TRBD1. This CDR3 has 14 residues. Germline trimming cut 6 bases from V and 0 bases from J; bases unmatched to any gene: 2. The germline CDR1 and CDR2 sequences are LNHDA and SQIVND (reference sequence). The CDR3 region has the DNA TGTGCCAGTAGGGACAGGGGGAGCTCCTACGAGCAGTACTTC. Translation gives CASRDRGSSYEQYF. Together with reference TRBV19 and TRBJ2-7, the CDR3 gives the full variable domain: DGGITQSPKYLFRKEGQNVTLSCEQNLNHDAMYWYRQDPGQGLRLIYYSQIVNDFQKGDIAEGYSVSREKKESFPLTVTSAQKNPTAFYLCASRDRGSSYEQYFGPGTRLTVT.

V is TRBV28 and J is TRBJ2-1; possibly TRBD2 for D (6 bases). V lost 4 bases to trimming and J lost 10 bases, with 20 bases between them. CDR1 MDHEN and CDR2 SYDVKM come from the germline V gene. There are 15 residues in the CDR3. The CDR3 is CASSSYRDSEGEQFF. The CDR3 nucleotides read TGTGCCAGCAGTTCCTACCGGGACTCCGAAGGGGAGCAGTTCTTC.

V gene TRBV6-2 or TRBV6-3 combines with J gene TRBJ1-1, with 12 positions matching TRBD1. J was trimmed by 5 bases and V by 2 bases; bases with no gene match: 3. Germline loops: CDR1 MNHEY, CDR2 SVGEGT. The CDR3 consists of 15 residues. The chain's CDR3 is CASSYAGQGATEAFF. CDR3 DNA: TGTGCCAGCAGTTACGCGGGACAGGGGGCTACTGAAGCTTTCTTT.

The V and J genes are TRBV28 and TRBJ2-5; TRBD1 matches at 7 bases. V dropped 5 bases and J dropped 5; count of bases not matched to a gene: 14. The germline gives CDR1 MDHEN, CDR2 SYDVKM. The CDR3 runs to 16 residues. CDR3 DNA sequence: TGTGCCAGCAGTCCCAGAGGGACAGCTAAGGAGGAGACCCAGTACTTC. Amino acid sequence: CASSPRGTAKEETQYF.

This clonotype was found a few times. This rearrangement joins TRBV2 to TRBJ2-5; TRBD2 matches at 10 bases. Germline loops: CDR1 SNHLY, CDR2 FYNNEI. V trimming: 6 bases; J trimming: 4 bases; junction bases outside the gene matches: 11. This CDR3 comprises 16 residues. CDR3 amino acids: CASRGALAGQVETQYF. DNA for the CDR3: TGTGCCAGCAGGGGGGCACTAGCGGGGCAAGTAGAGACCCAGTACTTC.

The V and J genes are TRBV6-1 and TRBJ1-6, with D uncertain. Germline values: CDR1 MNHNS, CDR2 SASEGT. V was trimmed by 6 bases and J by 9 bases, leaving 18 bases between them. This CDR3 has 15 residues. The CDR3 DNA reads TGTGCCAGCAGCCCCGCCGGGATACGTAGTTCACCCCTCCACTTT. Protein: CASSPAGIRSSPLHF.

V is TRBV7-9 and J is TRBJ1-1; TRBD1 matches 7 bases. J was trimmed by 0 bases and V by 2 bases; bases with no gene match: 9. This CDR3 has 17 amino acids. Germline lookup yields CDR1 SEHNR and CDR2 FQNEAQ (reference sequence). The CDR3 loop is CASSLPTRDSMNTEAFF. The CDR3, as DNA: TGTGCCAGCAGCTTACCAACCAGGGACAGCATGAACACTGAAGCTTTCTTT.

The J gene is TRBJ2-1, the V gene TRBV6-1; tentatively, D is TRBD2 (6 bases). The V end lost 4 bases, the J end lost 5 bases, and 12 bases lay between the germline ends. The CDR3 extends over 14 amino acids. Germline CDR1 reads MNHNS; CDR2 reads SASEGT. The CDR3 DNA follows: TGTGCCAGCAGTGGGCAGCGGGCCGACAATGAGCAGTTCTTC. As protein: CASSGQRADNEQFF.

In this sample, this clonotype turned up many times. The CDR3 DNA is TGTGCCAGCAGTTCGGGACACGCCATGGGTGGGGAGACCCAGTACTTC. Protein sequence: CASSSGHAMGGETQYF. The chain has TRBV28 and TRBJ2-5, with D possibly TRBD1 on 6 matching bases. The CDR3 covers 16 residues. Per the germline V gene, CDR1 is MDHEN and CDR2 is SYDVKM. V lost 4 bases to trimming and J lost 5 bases, with 20 bases between them.

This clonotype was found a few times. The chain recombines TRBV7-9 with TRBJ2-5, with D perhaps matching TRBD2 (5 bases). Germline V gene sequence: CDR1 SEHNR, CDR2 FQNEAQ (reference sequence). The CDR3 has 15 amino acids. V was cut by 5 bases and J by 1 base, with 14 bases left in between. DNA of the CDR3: TGTGCCAGCAGCCAAGGGTTCGGGATCCAAGAGACCCAGTACTTC. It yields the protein CASSQGFGIQETQYF.

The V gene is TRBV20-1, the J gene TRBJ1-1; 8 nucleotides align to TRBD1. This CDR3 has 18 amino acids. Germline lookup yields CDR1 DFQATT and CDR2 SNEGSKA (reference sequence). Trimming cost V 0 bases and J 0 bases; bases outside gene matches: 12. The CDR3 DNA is TGCAGTGCTAGAGATACTCGCAGGGGGCTCTCCTTGAACACTGAAGCTTTCTTT. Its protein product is CSARDTRRGLSLNTEAFF.

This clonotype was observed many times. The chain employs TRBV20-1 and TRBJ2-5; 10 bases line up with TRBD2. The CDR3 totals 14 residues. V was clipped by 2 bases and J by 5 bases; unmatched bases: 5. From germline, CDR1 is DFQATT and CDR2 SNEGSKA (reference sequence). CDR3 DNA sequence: TGCAGTGCTAGATCCCTAGCGGGGGACGAGACCCAGTACTTC. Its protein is CSARSLAGDETQYF.

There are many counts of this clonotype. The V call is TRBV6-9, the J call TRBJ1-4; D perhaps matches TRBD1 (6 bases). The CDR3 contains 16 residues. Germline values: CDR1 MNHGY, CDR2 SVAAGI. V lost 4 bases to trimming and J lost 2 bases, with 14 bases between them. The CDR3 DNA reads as TGTGCCAGCAGTTCCCGACGGGACACCACTAATGAAAAACTGTTTTTT. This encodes CASSSRRDTTNEKLFF.

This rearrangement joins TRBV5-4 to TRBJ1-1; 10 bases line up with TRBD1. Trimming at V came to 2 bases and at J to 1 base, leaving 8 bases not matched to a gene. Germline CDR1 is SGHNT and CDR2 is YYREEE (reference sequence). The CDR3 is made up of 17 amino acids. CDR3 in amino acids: CASSLKGQGSKNTEAFF. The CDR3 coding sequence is TGTGCCAGCAGCTTAAAGGGACAGGGGTCGAAGAACACTGAAGCTTTCTTT.

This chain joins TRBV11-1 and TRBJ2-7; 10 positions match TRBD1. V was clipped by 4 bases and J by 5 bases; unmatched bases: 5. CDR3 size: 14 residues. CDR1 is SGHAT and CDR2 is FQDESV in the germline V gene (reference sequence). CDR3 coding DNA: TGTGCCAGCAGCTCATCGACAGGGGGCGACGAGCAGTACTTC. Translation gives CASSSSTGGDEQYF.

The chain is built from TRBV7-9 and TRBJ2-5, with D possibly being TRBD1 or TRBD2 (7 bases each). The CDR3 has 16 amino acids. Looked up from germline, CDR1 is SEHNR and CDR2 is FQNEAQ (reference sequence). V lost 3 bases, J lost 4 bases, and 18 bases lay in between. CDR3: CASSLTGGDRAETQYF. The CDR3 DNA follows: TGTGCCAGCAGCTTGACGGGAGGCGACAGGGCAGAGACCCAGTACTTC.

CDR3 sequence reads: CASSLLSESTTIYF. The CDR3 DNA sequence: TGTGCCAGCAGCCTACTTTCGGAGTCAACGACCATATATTTT. The genes are TRBV5-4 and TRBJ1-3; D is ambiguous. Germline assignment: CDR1 SGHNT and CDR2 YYREEE (reference sequence). Deletions cut 4 bases from V and 10 bases from J, with 18 bases between. The CDR3 is 14 residues long. Full variable domain (outside the CDR3, taken from reference TRBV5-4 and TRBJ1-3): ETGVTQSPTHLIKTRGQQVTLRCSSQSGHNTVSWYQQALGQGPQFIFQYYREEENGRGNFPPRFSGLQFPNYSSELNVNALELDDSALYLCASSLLSESTTIYFGEGSWLTVV.

As DNA, the CDR3 is TGCAGTGCTAGAGGGGGCGGCAGGGAGGATGGCTACACCTTC. Protein product: CSARGGGREDGYTF. The rearrangement joins TRBV20-1 to TRBJ1-2, with TRBD1 as a possible D gene (5 bases). V dropped 1 base and J dropped 6 bases, with 15 bases sitting between them. The CDR3 totals 14 residues. The germline CDR1 and CDR2 sequences are DFQATT and SNEGSKA (reference sequence).

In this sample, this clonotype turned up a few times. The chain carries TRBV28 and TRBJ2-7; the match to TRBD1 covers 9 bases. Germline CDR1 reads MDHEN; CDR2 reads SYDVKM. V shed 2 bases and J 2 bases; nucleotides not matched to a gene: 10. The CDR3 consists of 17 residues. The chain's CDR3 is CASSLEGGTGIPYEQYF. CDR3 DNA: TGTGCCAGCAGTTTAGAGGGGGGGACAGGGATACCCTACGAGCAGTACTTC.

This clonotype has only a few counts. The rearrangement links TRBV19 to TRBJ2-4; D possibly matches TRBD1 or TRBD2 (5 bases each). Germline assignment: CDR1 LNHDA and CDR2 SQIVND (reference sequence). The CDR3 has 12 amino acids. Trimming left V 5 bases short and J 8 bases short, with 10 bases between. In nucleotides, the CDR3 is TGTGCCAGTAGTGATGGGGGATACATTCAGTACTTC. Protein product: CASSDGGYIQYF. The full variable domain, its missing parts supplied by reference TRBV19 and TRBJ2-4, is DGGITQSPKYLFRKEGQNVTLSCEQNLNHDAMYWYRQDPGQGLRLIYYSQIVNDFQKGDIAEGYSVSREKKESFPLTVTSAQKNPTAFYLCASSDGGYIQYFGAGTRLSVL.

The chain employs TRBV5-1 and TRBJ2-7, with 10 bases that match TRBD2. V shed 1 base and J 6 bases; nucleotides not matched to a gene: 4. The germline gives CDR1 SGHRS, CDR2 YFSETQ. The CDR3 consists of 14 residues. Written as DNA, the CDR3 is TGCGCCAGCAGCTTGCCTAGCGGGAGTTCCGAGCAGTACTTC. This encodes CASSLPSGSSEQYF.

The CDR3 DNA is TGTGCCAGTAGGAGCGCTGGGGCCTACGAGCAGTACTTC. This sequence encodes CASRSAGAYEQYF. The chain uses TRBV19 and TRBJ2-7; D remains ambiguous. Germline V gene data show CDR1 as LNHDA and CDR2 as SQIVND (reference sequence). The V end was cut by 6 bases, the J end by 2 bases, with 11 bases between. This CDR3 has 13 residues.

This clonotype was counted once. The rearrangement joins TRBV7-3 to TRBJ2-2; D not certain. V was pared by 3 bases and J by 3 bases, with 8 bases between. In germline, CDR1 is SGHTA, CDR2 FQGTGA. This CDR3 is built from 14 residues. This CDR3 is CASSFGMDTGELFF. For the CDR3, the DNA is TGTGCCAGCAGCTTCGGTATGGACACCGGGGAGCTGTTTTTT.

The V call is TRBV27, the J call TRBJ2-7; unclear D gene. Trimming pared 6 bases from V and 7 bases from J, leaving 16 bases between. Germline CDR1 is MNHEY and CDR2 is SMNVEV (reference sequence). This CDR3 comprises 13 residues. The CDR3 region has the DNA TGTGCCAGCAGCCTGCCCGGGCGTGGTGAGCAGTACTTC. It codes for CASSLPGRGEQYF.

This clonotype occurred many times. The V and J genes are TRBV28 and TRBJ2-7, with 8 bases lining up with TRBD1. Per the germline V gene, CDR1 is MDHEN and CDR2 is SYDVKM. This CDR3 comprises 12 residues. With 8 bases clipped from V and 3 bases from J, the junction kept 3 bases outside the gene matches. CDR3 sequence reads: CASQGQVYEQYF. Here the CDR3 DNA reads TGTGCCAGCCAGGGACAGGTCTACGAGCAGTACTTC.